The clone carrying this T cell receptor beta chain appeared once. Its antigen is unidentified. Assay used: immunoSEQ multiplex PCR; TCRdb lists only in-frame clones, some missing. Among approximately 100,000 clones, roughly nine tenths were seen once, and the ten largest hold roughly 3.8%. This CDR3 comprises 14 residues. Trimming took 7 bases from V and 5 from J; bases not matched to a gene: 8. CDR1 and CDR2 from the germline V gene are MNHEY and SMNVEV (reference sequence). The data originate from a study of cytomegalovirus exposure and HLA in healthy donors. Study results and limitations: The tendency of first-cohort TCR clusters to co-occur in the 120 or so validation repertoires was identified by a subsequent analysis.

This sequence originates from a woman in her thirties in good health and CMV-seronegative. Sequenced material: PBMCs. The chain carries TRBV27 and TRBJ2-7; TRBD2 agrees at 10 bases. Here the CDR3 reads CASTTSGEVNEQYF. DNA for the CDR3: TGTGCCAGCACTACTAGCGGGGAAGTAAACGAGCAGTACTTC.